The 3 T cell receptor beta chains below come from one sample, sequenced in a study of beta chain features in type 1 diabetes (dated by TCRdb to between 2017 and 2018). To prepare the library, the immunoSEQ multiplex PCR assay was applied. All of the isolated RNA was reverse transcribed with the High Capacity cDNA Reverse Transcription Kit, so expressed TCRB transcripts were sequenced. Imported from immuneACCESS, the table was reduced by TCRdb to in-frame sequences with V and J called. These copies leave out some clones; in studies compared against another copy, an unresolved V gene accounts for under half, and the cause of the remainder is not known. The sample table records around 40,000 clones; roughly half of these occur just once. The ten top clones hold around 2.1% of the sample. Sequenced sample: Tregs from blood. The cell subset or site label, read with the paper, signifies: regulatory CD4+ T cells. The receptors derive from a young woman in good health.

The chain recombines TRBV2 with TRBJ1-1, with a possible D match to TRBD1 (5 bases). The germline V gene encodes CDR1 SNHLY and CDR2 FYNNEI. V was clipped by 6 bases and J by 4 bases, with 9 bases between them. The CDR3 runs 12 residues. The CDR3 DNA sequence: TGTGCCAGCAGGCAGGGTGTCACTGAAGCTTTCTTT. It is translated as CASRQGVTEAFF. Combining the CDR3 with reference TRBV2 and TRBJ1-1 gives the whole variable domain EPEVTQTPSHQVTQMGQEVILRCVPISNHLYFYWYRQILGQKVEFLVSFYNNEISEKSEIFDDQFSVERPDGSNFTLKIRSTKLEDSAMYFCASRQGVTEAFFGQGTRLTVV.

This clone showed up just once. The chain couples TRBV4-1 to TRBJ1-5; a weak D match, TRBD1 (6 bases). The CDR3 loop spans 16 amino acids. V shed 4 bases and J shed 2 bases, with 15 bases lying between them. Germline V gene data show CDR1 as MGHRA and CDR2 as YSYEKL. Here the CDR3 DNA reads TGCGCCAGCAGCCCCACCTCACAGGGTGGCAATCAGCCCCAGCATTTT. Protein product: CASSPTSQGGNQPQHF.

V is TRBV11-2 and J is TRBJ2-7, with 7 bases fitting TRBD1. Germline assignment: CDR1 SGHAT and CDR2 FQNNGV. This CDR3 region has 15 residues. Unmatched junction bases numbered 8, after V lost 5 bases and J lost 1 base. CDR3 region: CASSPDRAVSYEQYF. CDR3 nucleotides: TGTGCCAGCAGCCCCGACAGGGCCGTATCCTACGAGCAGTACTTC.